A selection of T cell receptor beta chains follows, all from one sample in a study of human T cells and chemical hapten exposure. TCRdb fed the RACE reads into MiXCR, producing one record per CDR3 protein. The sample has tens of thousands of distinct CDR3 sequences, roughly a tenth seen once. This material consisted of whole blood, taken in connection with sensitization to the hapten diphenylcyclopropenone (DPC). The receptors stem from a man aged 35 to 55 with alopecia areata. Some clones in this sample may be carry-over from other donors' samples. Each CDR3 is given with its conserved first and last residue. Fields, in order: clone size, D gene, J gene, V gene, CDR3 DNA, CDR3 protein. A D gene is named only where the DNA matches it firmly. Clone size is stated in some rows and not others, as once, few, many or a class when expanded.

abundance: -
d_gene: -
j_gene: TRBJ1-6
v_gene: TRBV7-3
CDR3nt: TGTGTCAGCAGCTTAGGCGGCTATAATTCACCCCTCCACTTT
CDR3aa: CVSSLGGYNSPLHF

abundance: many
d_gene: -
j_gene: TRBJ2-4
v_gene: TRBV10-3
CDR3nt: TGTGCCATCAGTGGCGGGGATGCCAAAAACATTCAGTACTTC
CDR3aa: CAISGGDAKNIQYF

abundance: -
d_gene: TRBD2
j_gene: TRBJ2-1
v_gene: TRBV2
CDR3nt: TGTGCCAGCAGTGAGACTAGCGGGAGGTGGGGTGAGCAGTTCTTC
CDR3aa: CASSETSGRWGEQFF

abundance: few
d_gene: -
j_gene: TRBJ1-4
v_gene: TRBV10-1
CDR3nt: TGCGCCAGCCCCCCCCGGCGCTTGCATTCAACTAATGAAAAACTGTTTTTT
CDR3aa: CASPPRRLHSTNEKLFF

abundance: many
d_gene: TRBD1
j_gene: TRBJ1-4
v_gene: TRBV4-1
CDR3nt: TGCGCCAGCAGCTTTACAGGGGGTTCGGATGAAAAACTGTTTTTT
CDR3aa: CASSFTGGSDEKLFF

abundance: many
d_gene: -
j_gene: TRBJ2-1
v_gene: TRBV5-4
CDR3nt: TGTGCCAGCAGCTTTTTTGCAGGGGGGAACAATGAGCAGTTCTTC
CDR3aa: CASSFFAGGNNEQFF

abundance: few
d_gene: -
j_gene: TRBJ2-7
v_gene: TRBV5-5
CDR3nt: TGTGCCAGCAGCTTGATCGGGGGCCTCTCTACCTACGAGCAGTACTTC
CDR3aa: CASSLIGGLSTYEQYF

abundance: many
d_gene: -
j_gene: TRBJ2-3
v_gene: TRBV18
CDR3nt: TGTGCCAGCTCACCACGGGCCACAGATACGCAGTATTTT
CDR3aa: CASSPRATDTQYF

abundance: -
d_gene: -
j_gene: TRBJ2-1
v_gene: TRBV25-1
CDR3nt: TGTGCCAGCAGACCTACAGGGCCCTCCTACAATGAGCAGTTCTTC
CDR3aa: CASRPTGPSYNEQFF

abundance: many
d_gene: -
j_gene: TRBJ1-5
v_gene: TRBV5-6
CDR3nt: TGTGCCAGCAGCTTAATCCGGGACGGCAATCAGCCCCAGCATTTT
CDR3aa: CASSLIRDGNQPQHF

abundance: -
d_gene: -
j_gene: TRBJ2-7
v_gene: TRBV7-9
CDR3nt: TGTGCCAGCAGCCCCCAAGGACCCTACGAGCAGTACTTC
CDR3aa: CASSPQGPYEQYF

abundance: -
d_gene: -
j_gene: TRBJ1-4
v_gene: TRBV12-3/TRBV12-4
CDR3nt: TGTGCCAGCAGGATGGCGGGGCCTTATAATGAAAAACTGTTTTTT
CDR3aa: CASRMAGPYNEKLFF

abundance: -
d_gene: -
j_gene: TRBJ1-5
v_gene: TRBV6-5
CDR3nt: TGTGCCAGCAGTCGAGCGCGGGCCCTAGGCCAGCCCCAGCATTTT
CDR3aa: CASSRARALGQPQHF

abundance: few
d_gene: -
j_gene: TRBJ2-7
v_gene: TRBV28
CDR3nt: TGTGCCAGCAGGTCAGGGGGGCTAGCGGACTACGAGCAGTACTTC
CDR3aa: CASRSGGLADYEQYF

abundance: many
d_gene: -
j_gene: TRBJ2-3
v_gene: TRBV6-5
CDR3nt: TGTGCCAGCAGTTACGACTTAACTAGCACAGATACGCAGTATTTT
CDR3aa: CASSYDLTSTDTQYF

abundance: -
d_gene: -
j_gene: TRBJ2-7
v_gene: TRBV3-1
CDR3nt: TGTGCCAGCAGCCACCAAGGGGGGAAGGAGCAGTACTTC
CDR3aa: CASSHQGGKEQYF

abundance: many
d_gene: TRBD2
j_gene: TRBJ2-3
v_gene: TRBV7-2
CDR3nt: TGTGCCAGCAGCTCCCAACTAGCGGGGGTTACTAATACGCAGTATTTT
CDR3aa: CASSSQLAGVTNTQYF

abundance: few
d_gene: -
j_gene: TRBJ2-3
v_gene: TRBV4-2
CDR3nt: TGTGCCAGCAGCCTCTCTCGGACAGCCTCCGGGACTATGGGCACAGATACGCAGTATTTT
CDR3aa: CASSLSRTASGTMGTDTQYF

abundance: -
d_gene: -
j_gene: TRBJ1-1
v_gene: TRBV29-1
CDR3nt: TGCAGCGTTGGAGTCTACACTGAAGCTTTCTTT
CDR3aa: CSVGVYTEAFF

abundance: many
d_gene: TRBD1
j_gene: TRBJ2-5
v_gene: TRBV6-5
CDR3nt: TGTGCCAGCAGTCCCTCGGGGACAGGGGTAGAGACCCAGTACTTC
CDR3aa: CASSPSGTGVETQYF

abundance: -
d_gene: -
j_gene: TRBJ1-2
v_gene: TRBV28
CDR3nt: TGTGCCAGCAGGGAGCGATCCTATGGCTACACCTTC
CDR3aa: CASRERSYGYTF

abundance: many
d_gene: -
j_gene: TRBJ2-3
v_gene: TRBV19
CDR3nt: TGTGCCAGTAGTATAGCGGCGGTGGCTACGATGAAAGATACGCAGTATTTT
CDR3aa: CASSIAAVATMKDTQYF

abundance: many
d_gene: -
j_gene: TRBJ2-7
v_gene: TRBV4-1
CDR3nt: TGCGCCAGCAGCCACCGAACTGGGTTCGAGCAGTACTTC
CDR3aa: CASSHRTGFEQYF

abundance: -
d_gene: -
j_gene: TRBJ1-1
v_gene: TRBV6-5
CDR3nt: TGTGCCAGCAGTTCCGTCCCAGGGGCCACTGAAGCTTTCTTT
CDR3aa: CASSSVPGATEAFF

abundance: many
d_gene: TRBD1
j_gene: TRBJ2-1
v_gene: TRBV29-1
CDR3nt: TGCAGCGTTGGACAGGGGACTTACAATGAGCAGTTCTTC
CDR3aa: CSVGQGTYNEQFF

abundance: few
d_gene: TRBD2
j_gene: TRBJ2-7
v_gene: TRBV20-1
CDR3nt: TGCAGTGCTAAGACTAGCGGGAGCCATTACGAGCAGTACTTC
CDR3aa: CSAKTSGSHYEQYF

abundance: -
d_gene: TRBD2
j_gene: TRBJ2-1
v_gene: TRBV10-3
CDR3nt: TGTGCCATCAGGATAAGCGGGGGGGCAGGTGAGCAGTTCTTC
CDR3aa: CAIRISGGAGEQFF

abundance: many
d_gene: TRBD2
j_gene: TRBJ2-3
v_gene: TRBV27
CDR3nt: TGTGCCAGCAACCCCTGGGATAGCGGGGCTAGCACAGATACGCAGTATTTT
CDR3aa: CASNPWDSGASTDTQYF

abundance: many
d_gene: -
j_gene: TRBJ1-1
v_gene: TRBV7-9
CDR3nt: TGTGCCAGCAGCTTAGCCAGACTGAACACTGAAGCTTTCTTT
CDR3aa: CASSLARLNTEAFF

abundance: many
d_gene: -
j_gene: TRBJ1-2
v_gene: TRBV14
CDR3nt: TGTGCCAGCAGCCAACTCATGGATGGGGGATGCTACACCTTC
CDR3aa: CASSQLMDGGCYTF

abundance: many
d_gene: -
j_gene: TRBJ1-1
v_gene: TRBV25-1
CDR3nt: TGTGCCAGCAGTGCGACAGGGAACACTGAAGCTTTCTTT
CDR3aa: CASSATGNTEAFF

abundance: many
d_gene: -
j_gene: TRBJ2-7
v_gene: TRBV14
CDR3nt: TGTGCCAGCAGCCAAGGTGACAGCTACGAGCAGTACTTC
CDR3aa: CASSQGDSYEQYF

abundance: many
d_gene: -
j_gene: TRBJ1-2
v_gene: TRBV4-3
CDR3nt: TGCGCCAGCAGCCGGACGGTAGACTATGGCTACACCTTC
CDR3aa: CASSRTVDYGYTF

abundance: many
d_gene: -
j_gene: TRBJ1-4
v_gene: TRBV11-2
CDR3nt: TGTGCCAGCAGCCGAGGACAGCTTAATGAAAAACTGTTTTTT
CDR3aa: CASSRGQLNEKLFF

abundance: few
d_gene: TRBD2
j_gene: TRBJ2-3
v_gene: TRBV20-1
CDR3nt: TGCAGTGAACACAAGGGACTAGCGGGAGTAACAGATACGCAGTATTTT
CDR3aa: CSEHKGLAGVTDTQYF

abundance: -
d_gene: -
j_gene: TRBJ2-1
v_gene: TRBV28
CDR3nt: TGTGCCAGCAGTCTGGGCGGACTGAGCTCCTACAATGAGCAGTTCTTC
CDR3aa: CASSLGGLSSYNEQFF

abundance: few
d_gene: -
j_gene: TRBJ2-1
v_gene: TRBV7-3
CDR3nt: TGTGCCAGCAGCTTATTGAAGGGGAATGAGCAGTTCTTC
CDR3aa: CASSLLKGNEQFF

abundance: few
d_gene: -
j_gene: TRBJ2-7
v_gene: TRBV12-3/TRBV12-4
CDR3nt: TGTGCCAGCAGTTTGATGAGTTCCTCCTACGAGCAGTACTTC
CDR3aa: CASSLMSSSYEQYF

abundance: -
d_gene: -
j_gene: TRBJ1-1
v_gene: TRBV7-9
CDR3nt: TGTGCCAGCAGCTTTGCGGCCAACACTGAAGCTTTCTTT
CDR3aa: CASSFAANTEAFF

abundance: few
d_gene: -
j_gene: TRBJ2-2
v_gene: TRBV20-1
CDR3nt: TGCAGTGCCGGCGGGACAGACTATCATGGCGGGGAGCTGTTTTTT
CDR3aa: CSAGGTDYHGGELFF

abundance: many
d_gene: -
j_gene: TRBJ1-1
v_gene: TRBV20-1
CDR3nt: TGCAGTGCTAAAACCGGGAGTGACACTGAAGCTTTCTTT
CDR3aa: CSAKTGSDTEAFF

abundance: -
d_gene: -
j_gene: TRBJ1-2
v_gene: TRBV28
CDR3nt: TGTGCCAGCAGTTTAGGATCGCCCCAAGGAGGCTACACCTTC
CDR3aa: CASSLGSPQGGYTF

abundance: many
d_gene: TRBD2
j_gene: TRBJ2-7
v_gene: TRBV3-1
CDR3nt: TGTGCCAGCAGCCAAGAGGAACTAGCGGGAGGAATACACTACGAGCAGTACTTC
CDR3aa: CASSQEELAGGIHYEQYF

abundance: -
d_gene: -
j_gene: TRBJ1-2
v_gene: TRBV4-2
CDR3nt: TGTGCCAGCAGCCAAGCGGAAGGGAACTATGGCTACACCTTC
CDR3aa: CASSQAEGNYGYTF

abundance: many
d_gene: TRBD2
j_gene: TRBJ2-7
v_gene: TRBV6-1
CDR3nt: TGTGCCAGCAGTGAAAGCCCGCCGACTAGCGGGAGGATCTACGAGCAGTACTTC
CDR3aa: CASSESPPTSGRIYEQYF

abundance: -
d_gene: -
j_gene: TRBJ1-1
v_gene: TRBV15
CDR3nt: TGTGCCACGATGTCTTCATGGAACACTGAAGCTTTCTTT
CDR3aa: CATMSSWNTEAFF

abundance: many
d_gene: -
j_gene: TRBJ1-5
v_gene: TRBV7-2
CDR3nt: TGTGCCAGCAGCTTAGGTTTTACAGGGAAACAGCCCCAGCATTTT
CDR3aa: CASSLGFTGKQPQHF

abundance: -
d_gene: TRBD2
j_gene: TRBJ2-1
v_gene: TRBV3-1
CDR3nt: TGTGCCAGCAGCCCACATACCAGCGGGAGGAGGAATGAGCAGTTCTTC
CDR3aa: CASSPHTSGRRNEQFF

abundance: -
d_gene: TRBD1
j_gene: TRBJ1-5
v_gene: TRBV12-3/TRBV12-4
CDR3nt: TGTGCCAGCAGTCCGTCTGGGACAGGGACCCTACTGCGTAGCAATCAGCCCCAGCATTTT
CDR3aa: CASSPSGTGTLLRSNQPQHF

abundance: -
d_gene: -
j_gene: TRBJ2-7
v_gene: TRBV7-3
CDR3nt: TGTGCCAGCAGCCAGGGACTGGGAAGCTCCTACGAGCAGTACTTC
CDR3aa: CASSQGLGSSYEQYF

abundance: -
d_gene: -
j_gene: TRBJ1-4
v_gene: TRBV5-1
CDR3nt: TGCGCCAGCAGCCCGGACGTTATCAATGAAAAACTGTTTTTT
CDR3aa: CASSPDVINEKLFF

abundance: few
d_gene: TRBD2
j_gene: TRBJ2-1
v_gene: TRBV11-2
CDR3nt: TGTGCCAGCAGCTTGGGGACTAGCGGGAGCAATGAGCAGTTCTTC
CDR3aa: CASSLGTSGSNEQFF

abundance: many
d_gene: -
j_gene: TRBJ2-7
v_gene: TRBV7-9
CDR3nt: TGTGCCAGCAGCTTAGTCGACGGAGCCTACGAGCAGTACTTC
CDR3aa: CASSLVDGAYEQYF